This passage covers 22 T cell receptor beta chains from one sample sequenced in a study of radiation and T cells in renal cell carcinoma. Profiled with immunoSEQ multiplex PCR; TCRdb holds only in-frame clones, not every one. The sample includes some 97,000 clones, around 80% seen only once; the top ten take approximately 7.3%. Time point meaning: blood 4 weeks post-SBRT, at nephrectomy. Treatment denoted: 15 Gy SBRT to primary tumor, nephrectomy 4 weeks later. Sequencing was performed on blood, taken from a patient whose treatment included radiotherapy and nephrectomy. Source of these receptors: a man aged 55 to 70 with renal cell carcinoma.

This sequence joins TRBV5-1 and TRBJ1-2; D call uncertain. The CDR3 loop spans 14 amino acids. Per the germline V gene, CDR1 is SGHRS and CDR2 is YFSETQ. V was trimmed by 2 bases and J by 0 bases, leaving 8 bases between them. In nucleotides, the CDR3 is TGCGCCAGCAGCTTAACCGGGGCTAACTATGGCTACACCTTC. This sequence encodes CASSLTGANYGYTF.

DNA of the CDR3: TGTGCCAGTAGTCGACAGAACACCGGGGAGCTGTTTTTT. Translating gives CASSRQNTGELFF. V gene TRBV19 combines with J gene TRBJ2-2; D gene uncertain. The germline V and J ends were trimmed by 5 bases and 1 base, with 5 bases remaining between them. The CDR3 has 13 amino acids. Germline V lookup: CDR1 LNHDA, CDR2 SQIVND (reference sequence).

This chain's CDR3 is CASSLLMGQADEQFF. DNA of the CDR3: TGCGCCAGCAGCTTGTTAATGGGACAGGCCGATGAGCAGTTCTTC. The rearrangement joins TRBV5-1 to TRBJ2-1; 8 nucleotides agree with TRBD1. V was pared by 1 base and J by 8 bases, with 8 bases of the junction left unmatched. The germline V gene encodes CDR1 SGHRS and CDR2 YFSETQ. This CDR3 region has 15 residues.

Here the CDR3 reads CASSLNILTEAFF. CDR3 bases: TGTGCCAGCAGCTTGAACATCCTAACTGAAGCTTTCTTT. V usage is TRBV5-5 and J usage is TRBJ1-1; D remains unclear. CDR3 length: 13 amino acids. V was cut by 1 base and J by 5 bases, with 9 bases left in between. Germline CDR1 reads SGHKS; CDR2 reads YYEKEE (reference sequence).

This rearrangement joins TRBV6-6 to TRBJ2-3; 12 bases are a match to TRBD2. The CDR3 contains 16 residues. Trimming took 6 bases from V and 2 from J; bases not matched to a gene: 6. Germline-derived CDR1 and CDR2 are MNHNY and SVGAGI (reference sequence). The CDR3 region is CASRPPSGRDTDTQYF. As DNA, the CDR3 is TGTGCCAGCAGGCCCCCTAGCGGGAGGGACACAGATACGCAGTATTTT.

The CDR3 loop is CASSEGARREQYF. CDR3 coding DNA: TGTGCCAGCTCGGAGGGGGCGCGAAGGGAGCAGTACTTC. The chain couples TRBV18 to TRBJ2-7, with D perhaps matching TRBD1 (7 bases). CDR3 length equals 13 residues. Germline-derived CDR1 and CDR2 are KGHSH and LQKENI. V lost 6 bases to trimming and J lost 7 bases, with 16 bases between them.

The rearrangement uses TRBV19 and TRBJ1-5; no clear D gene. The CDR3 spans 13 residues. V lost 2 bases and J lost 8, with 10 bases in between. Germline CDR1 is LNHDA and CDR2 is SQIVND (reference sequence). The DNA for the CDR3 is TGTGCCAGTAGTATACGAGGCGGAGAGCCCCAGCATTTT. Its protein product is CASSIRGGEPQHF.

The rearrangement links TRBV30 to TRBJ1-6; D not certain. The CDR3 covers 13 residues. V shed 4 bases and J shed 10 bases, with 14 bases lying between them. From germline, CDR1 is GTSNPN and CDR2 SVGIG (reference sequence). This CDR3 is CAWNTGDESPLHF. CDR3 coding DNA: TGTGCCTGGAATACTGGGGATGAGTCACCCCTCCACTTT.

V gene TRBV27 combines with J gene TRBJ2-4; no reliable D call. V was clipped by 1 base and J by 0 bases, with 1 base between them. Germline values: CDR1 MNHEY, CDR2 SMNVEV (reference sequence). The CDR3 length is 13 residues. In nucleotides, the CDR3 is TGTGCCAGCAGTTTATTAGCCAAAAACATTCAGTACTTC. This sequence encodes CASSLLAKNIQYF.

DNA of the CDR3: TGTGCCAGTAAGACAACCGGGACAGGGATCACAGATACGCAGTATTTT. As protein: CASKTTGTGITDTQYF. The chain employs TRBV19 and TRBJ2-3; 9 bases match TRBD1. V dropped 7 bases and J dropped 2; count of bases not matched to a gene: 10. In germline, CDR1 is LNHDA, CDR2 SQIVND (reference sequence). The CDR3 has 16 residues. Filled out from reference TRBV19 and TRBJ2-3, the complete variable domain reads DGGITQSPKYLFRKEGQNVTLSCEQNLNHDAMYWYRQDPGQGLRLIYYSQIVNDFQKGDIAEGYSVSREKKESFPLTVTSAQKNPTAFYLCASKTTGTGITDTQYFGPGTRLTVL.

The rearrangement links TRBV2 to TRBJ2-7, with no clear D. The V end lost 5 bases, the J end lost 3 bases, and 8 bases lay between the germline ends. This CDR3 region has 12 residues. Germline lookup yields CDR1 SNHLY and CDR2 FYNNEI. The CDR3 DNA sequence: TGTGCCAGCAGTTTGTATCGCTACGAGCAGTACTTC. It yields the protein CASSLYRYEQYF.

This chain links TRBV12-5 with TRBJ2-5; no clear D. V lost 2 bases and J 5 bases, leaving 9 bases between the germline ends. The length of the CDR3 is 13 residues. Germline V lookup: CDR1 LGHNT, CDR2 FRNRAP. DNA of the CDR3: TGTGCTAGTGGTTTGTCTGAATGGGAGACCCAGTACTTC. It is translated as CASGLSEWETQYF.

This clone was detected only a few times. This rearrangement joins TRBV19 to TRBJ1-4, with TRBD1 as a possible D gene (5 bases). CDR3 length: 17 residues. Trimming cost V 2 bases and J 2 bases, with 15 bases left between them. CDR1 LNHDA and CDR2 SQIVND come from the germline V gene (reference sequence). The CDR3 DNA reads TGTGCCAGTAGTATATCCCGCGGGGGAAGCACTAATGAAAAACTGTTTTTT. It specifies CASSISRGGSTNEKLFF.

The chain combines TRBV5-1 with TRBJ2-6, with D perhaps matching TRBD1 (6 bases). The CDR3 totals 17 residues. Germline CDR1 and CDR2: SGHRS and YFSETQ. Trimming removed 4 bases from V and 4 bases from J, with 18 bases in between. The CDR3 is CASSLRDTVSGANVLTF. The CDR3 DNA sequence: TGCGCCAGCAGCCTACGGGACACTGTCTCGGGGGCCAACGTCCTGACTTTC.

This clone came up a few times. The chain joins TRBV19 to TRBJ1-1; D remains unclear. CDR1 is LNHDA, CDR2 SQIVND, per germline (reference sequence). Trimming shortened V by 3 bases and J by 1 base, and 12 bases separated the two germline ends. The CDR3 runs to 15 residues. The CDR3 here is CASSIAVSTNTEAFF. The CDR3 DNA reads TGTGCCAGTAGTATTGCGGTCTCCACGAACACTGAAGCTTTCTTT.

V and J are TRBV7-2 and TRBJ1-5; D remains ambiguous. The germline V gene encodes CDR1 SGHTA and CDR2 FQGNSA. Trimming took off 1 base at V and 7 bases at J, with 11 bases between the two ends. The CDR3 is 14 residues long. The CDR3 DNA follows: TGTGCCAGCAGCTTAGGGGTGAGGTACCAGCCCCAGCATTTT. Translated, it gives CASSLGVRYQPQHF.

This rearrangement joins TRBV30 to TRBJ2-7, with unresolved D. The germline V gene encodes CDR1 GTSNPN and CDR2 SVGIG (reference sequence). Trimming left V 2 bases short and J 5 bases short, with 7 bases between. CDR3 length: 11 amino acids. The CDR3 DNA is TGTGCCTGGAGTACGAGAGACGAGCAGTACTTC. Protein: CAWSTRDEQYF.

The J gene is TRBJ1-1, the V gene TRBV4-2; D is uncertain. The CDR3 totals 13 residues. Germline CDR1 is LGHNA and CDR2 is YNFKEQ. V was clipped by 2 bases and J by 3 bases, with 7 bases between them. The DNA for the CDR3 is TGTGCCAGCAGCCAAATCCGGGACACTGAAGCTTTCTTT. Its translation is CASSQIRDTEAFF.

V and J are TRBV5-1 and TRBJ1-5, with D maybe TRBD1 (5 bases). The CDR3 consists of 13 residues. Per germline, CDR1 SGHRS and CDR2 YFSETQ. Trimming shortened V by 4 bases and J by 2 bases, and 7 bases separated the two germline ends. The DNA of the CDR3 is TGCGCCAGCAGCATAGGGGGCAATCAGCCCCAGCATTTT. Its translation: CASSIGGNQPQHF.

The chain joins TRBV19 to TRBJ1-1; possibly TRBD1 for D (5 bases). CDR1 and CDR2 (germline): LNHDA, SQIVND (reference sequence). The V and J ends lost 5 bases and 5 bases respectively, with 15 bases between them. The CDR3 loop spans 14 amino acids. This chain's CDR3 is CASSYGTGGTEAFF. Written as DNA, the CDR3 is TGTGCCAGTAGTTACGGTACAGGAGGTACTGAAGCTTTCTTT.

V and J are TRBV2 and TRBJ2-7; 7 bases match TRBD1. V lost 8 bases, J lost 4 bases, and 2 bases stayed unmatched. The CDR3 runs to 11 residues. CDR1 and CDR2 (germline): SNHLY, FYNNEI. CDR3 region: CASGRGYEQYF. The CDR3 DNA is TGTGCCAGCGGCAGGGGGTACGAGCAGTACTTC.

This sequence joins TRBV5-1 and TRBJ1-6; D remains unclear. CDR1 and CDR2 (germline): SGHRS, YFSETQ. Trimming stripped 5 bases from V and 6 bases from J, with 18 bases between. The CDR3 consists of 16 residues. The DNA of the CDR3 is TGCGCCAGCAGTGAGGACGGATCTGGCCCTAATTCACCCCTCCACTTT. It is translated as CASSEDGSGPNSPLHF.